These 20 T cell receptor beta chains share one sample of origin, sequenced in a study of cytomegalovirus exposure and HLA in healthy donors. Sequencing used immunoSEQ multiplex PCR; TCRdb keeps in-frame clones, though not all of them. Seen here are 200,000 or so clones, 85% to 90% observed once, and the top ten hold roughly 2.8%. The material sequenced was PBMCs. The receptors here all came from a woman aged 18-30 years in good health and CMV-seronegative.

The gene calls are TRBV15 and TRBJ2-1; D ambiguous. The CDR3 has 15 residues. Germline CDR1 LNHNV, CDR2 YYDKDF (reference sequence). V lost 3 bases and J lost 0, with 9 bases in between. CDR3 residues: CATSRGDNSYNEQFF. CDR3 nucleotide sequence: TGTGCCACCAGCAGGGGCGACAACTCCTACAATGAGCAGTTCTTC.

V is TRBV14 and J is TRBJ2-7; TRBD2 is a possible D gene (6 bases). V lost 3 bases, J lost 1 base, and 16 bases lay in between. Germline CDR1 reads SGHDN; CDR2 reads FVKESK. This CDR3 has 16 amino acids. CDR3 in amino acids: CASSHGGAFPSYEQYF. Here the CDR3 DNA reads TGTGCCAGCAGCCACGGCGGGGCCTTCCCTTCCTACGAGCAGTACTTC.

The V gene is TRBV4-1, the J gene TRBJ2-5; 7 bases line up with TRBD2. The CDR3 consists of 15 residues. The junction had 10 bases not matched to a gene; V was cut back by 4 bases and J by 5 bases. In germline, CDR1 is MGHRA, CDR2 YSYEKL. CDR3 loop: CASSLGTKGKETQYF. The CDR3 nucleotides read TGCGCCAGCAGCCTGGGGACTAAGGGGAAGGAGACCCAGTACTTC.

The V gene is TRBV27, the J gene TRBJ2-6; maybe TRBD1 (5 bases). Germline CDR1 MNHEY, CDR2 SMNVEV (reference sequence). V lost 2 bases and J 6 bases, leaving 8 bases between the germline ends. CDR3 length: 14 residues. CDR3 loop: CASSLQGSANVLTF. Written as DNA, the CDR3 is TGTGCCAGCAGTTTACAGGGCTCGGCCAACGTCCTGACTTTC.

The chain has TRBV27 and TRBJ2-1, with 11 bases identical to TRBD2. The CDR3 covers 17 residues. The V gene end was trimmed by 8 bases and the J gene end by 2 bases; junction bases not matched to a gene: 11. Germline V gives CDR1 MNHEY, CDR2 SMNVEV (reference sequence). The CDR3 region is CASQTHFSGRAYNEQFF. The CDR3 DNA reads as TGTGCCAGCCAGACACACTTTAGCGGGAGGGCCTACAATGAGCAGTTCTTC.

J is TRBJ1-5 and V is TRBV6-6, with 7 bases fitting TRBD1. Germline-derived CDR1 and CDR2 are MNHNY and SVGAGI (reference sequence). V trimming: 7 bases; J trimming: 6 bases; junction bases outside the gene matches: 12. The length of the CDR3 is 15 residues. The CDR3 nucleotides are TGTGCCAGCACCTCCGAACAGGGGATGGCTCAGCCCCAGCATTTT. This gives the protein CASTSEQGMAQPQHF.

V gene TRBV27 combines with J gene TRBJ2-4; D ambiguous. This CDR3 region has 14 residues. The V gene's germline CDR1 is MNHEY and CDR2 SMNVEV (reference sequence). Trimming removed 0 bases from V and 0 bases from J, with 3 bases in between. This chain's CDR3 is CASSLSLAKNIQYF. The CDR3 nucleotides read TGTGCCAGCAGTTTATCCCTAGCCAAAAACATTCAGTACTTC.

This chain links TRBV4-2 with TRBJ2-1, with a weak D call TRBD2 (7 bases). The CDR3 runs to 16 residues. Trimming removed 0 bases at V and 2 bases at J, with 11 bases between. The germline CDR1 and CDR2 sequences are LGHNA and YNFKEQ. The CDR3 DNA reads as TGTGCCAGCAGCCAAGATAGGGGGAGGGCCTACAATGAGCAGTTCTTC. As protein: CASSQDRGRAYNEQFF.

The rearrangement links TRBV4-1 to TRBJ1-5; a possible D gene is TRBD1 (6 bases). Germline V gene data show CDR1 as MGHRA and CDR2 as YSYEKL. CDR3 size: 15 residues. V dropped 7 bases and J dropped 5 bases, with 18 bases sitting between them. The DNA for the CDR3 is TGCGCCAGCACCCCAACGGGGGGCTGGGATCAGCCCCAGCATTTT. Translated: CASTPTGGWDQPQHF.

V usage is TRBV18 and J usage is TRBJ1-1, with 11 positions matching TRBD1. V trimming: 5 bases; J trimming: 5 bases; junction bases outside the gene matches: 10. Germline V gene lookup returns CDR1 KGHSH and CDR2 LQKENI. The CDR3 totals 16 residues. The CDR3 reads CASSSDRGRGRTEAFF. Written as DNA, the CDR3 is TGTGCCAGCTCATCGGACAGGGGGCGGGGACGGACTGAAGCTTTCTTT.

The rearrangement joins TRBV10-3 to TRBJ2-5, with 10 nucleotides matching TRBD2. Losses at the gene ends were 8 bases for V and 0 bases for J; bases not matched to a gene: 12. This CDR3 is 17 amino acids long. Germline CDR1 is ENHRY and CDR2 is SYGVKD. The CDR3 DNA sequence: TGTGCCATCTCTCAGCCCATCGGACTAGCGGACCAAGAGACCCAGTACTTC. Its translation: CAISQPIGLADQETQYF.

The rearrangement uses TRBV29-1 and TRBJ1-1; a possible D gene is TRBD1 (6 bases). Germline CDR1 reads SQVTM; CDR2 reads ANQGSEA. V lost 7 bases to trimming and J lost 4 bases, with 25 bases between them. The CDR3 covers 16 residues. In DNA, the CDR3 is TGCAGCGCCTGTAGGGGGGCGGGGGTTGGCAGCACTGAAGCTTTCTTT. Translating it yields CSACRGAGVGSTEAFF.

This clone was picked up one time. This rearrangement joins TRBV5-1 to TRBJ2-1, with TRBD2 matching 7 bases. The CDR3 totals 15 residues. V lost 7 bases to trimming and J lost 4 bases; unmatched junction nucleotides: 11. Germline values: CDR1 SGHRS, CDR2 YFSETQ. The CDR3 sequence: CASAGASGDYNEQFF. The CDR3 DNA reads TGCGCCAGCGCCGGGGCTAGCGGAGATTACAATGAGCAGTTCTTC.

This rearrangement joins TRBV27 to TRBJ2-3, with 15 bases matching TRBD2. Losses at the gene ends were 4 bases for V and 3 bases for J; bases not matched to a gene: 8. Per the germline V gene, CDR1 is MNHEY and CDR2 is SMNVEV (reference sequence). The CDR3 length is 18 residues. CDR3 sequence reads: CASSSGLAGGWRTDTQYF. CDR3 DNA sequence: TGTGCCAGCAGTTCAGGACTAGCGGGAGGGTGGAGGACAGATACGCAGTATTTT.

The V call is TRBV4-3, the J call TRBJ2-1; 12 bases are shared with TRBD2. The junction had 2 bases not matched to a gene; V was cut back by 0 bases and J by 2 bases. CDR3 length equals 17 residues. Per the germline V gene, CDR1 is LGHNA and CDR2 is YSLEER. The DNA for the CDR3 is TGCGCCAGCAGCCAAGAGCTAGCGGGAGGGACCTACAATGAGCAGTTCTTC. Translation gives CASSQELAGGTYNEQFF.

A single count supports this clone. The gene calls are TRBV28 and TRBJ2-2; D is possibly TRBD2 (5 bases). From germline, CDR1 is MDHEN and CDR2 SYDVKM. This CDR3 region has 14 residues. V lost 6 bases and J 5 bases, leaving 13 bases between the germline ends. CDR3 amino acids: CASRTLDFTGELFF. Here the CDR3 DNA reads TGTGCCAGCAGAACTCTGGACTTTACCGGGGAGCTGTTTTTT. Combining the CDR3 with reference TRBV28 and TRBJ2-2 gives the whole variable domain DVKVTQSSRYLVKRTGEKVFLECVQDMDHENMFWYRQDPGLGLRLIYFSYDVKMKEKGDIPEGYSVSREKKERFSLILESASTNQTSMYLCASRTLDFTGELFFGEGSRLTVL.

This sequence joins TRBV19 and TRBJ2-1, with 9 bases aligning to TRBD2. The CDR3 contains 15 residues. Losses at the gene ends were 2 bases for V and 9 bases for J; bases not matched to a gene: 8. Germline assignment: CDR1 LNHDA and CDR2 SQIVND (reference sequence). CDR3 DNA sequence: TGTGCCAGTAGTATAATCGAGGGACTAGCTGGTGAGCAGTTCTTC. Amino acid sequence: CASSIIEGLAGEQFF.

The chain is built from TRBV5-4 and TRBJ2-4; TRBD1 might be the D (5 bases). Germline V gene sequence: CDR1 SGHNT, CDR2 YYREEE (reference sequence). Trimming took off 2 bases at V and 7 bases at J, with 22 bases between the two ends. The CDR3 has 17 amino acids. The CDR3 sequence is CASSFSQRRTPGNIQYF. Written as DNA, the CDR3 is TGTGCCAGCAGCTTTTCTCAACGTAGGACACCAGGGAACATTCAGTACTTC. Drawing the rest from reference TRBV5-4 and TRBJ2-4, the complete variable domain is ETGVTQSPTHLIKTRGQQVTLRCSSQSGHNTVSWYQQALGQGPQFIFQYYREEENGRGNFPPRFSGLQFPNYSSELNVNALELDDSALYLCASSFSQRRTPGNIQYFGAGTRLSVL.

The chain employs TRBV2 and TRBJ2-1, with D unresolved. CDR3 size: 12 residues. Germline V CDR1 and CDR2: SNHLY, FYNNEI. V shed 3 bases and J shed 5 bases, with 5 bases lying between them. CDR3 coding DNA: TGTGCCAGCAGTGATATAGACAATGAGCAGTTCTTC. Its protein is CASSDIDNEQFF.

This rearrangement joins TRBV28 to TRBJ2-1; no clear D. Germline V gene sequence: CDR1 MDHEN, CDR2 SYDVKM. There are 13 residues in the CDR3. Deletions cut 3 bases from V and 5 bases from J, with 8 bases between. As DNA, the CDR3 is TGTGCCAGCAGTTTTTTGTCCGACAATGAGCAGTTCTTC. Amino acids: CASSFLSDNEQFF.